This T cell receptor (beta chain) was observed in a study of CD8+ T cells in alopecia areata. As for the study in general: Treatment comprised oral tofacitinib, 5 to 10 mg twice daily, in treated patients.

This clone was observed a handful of times. Extracted from the samples, RNA was reverse transcribed into cDNA to serve as the sequencing template. Some clones are missing from TCRdb's copy, which holds only in-frame ones; the method was immunoSEQ multiplex PCR. The table has about 12,000 clones, roughly 50% seen once; the top ten hold 10% to 15%. The CDR3 runs 12 residues. CDR1 and CDR2 from the germline V gene are SGHRS and YFSETQ. Between the trimmed V and J ends, which lost 2 bases and 2 bases, there was a span of 5 bases. Lesional scalp punch biopsies and peripheral blood were collected from alopecia areata patients.

This chain connects TRBV5-1 to TRBJ2-7; no clear D. The specimen sequenced was skin. The receptor comes from a human donor with alopecia areata. CDR3 sequence reads: CASSLTPYEQYF. The CDR3 DNA is TGCGCCAGCAGCTTAACACCCTACGAGCAGTACTTC.